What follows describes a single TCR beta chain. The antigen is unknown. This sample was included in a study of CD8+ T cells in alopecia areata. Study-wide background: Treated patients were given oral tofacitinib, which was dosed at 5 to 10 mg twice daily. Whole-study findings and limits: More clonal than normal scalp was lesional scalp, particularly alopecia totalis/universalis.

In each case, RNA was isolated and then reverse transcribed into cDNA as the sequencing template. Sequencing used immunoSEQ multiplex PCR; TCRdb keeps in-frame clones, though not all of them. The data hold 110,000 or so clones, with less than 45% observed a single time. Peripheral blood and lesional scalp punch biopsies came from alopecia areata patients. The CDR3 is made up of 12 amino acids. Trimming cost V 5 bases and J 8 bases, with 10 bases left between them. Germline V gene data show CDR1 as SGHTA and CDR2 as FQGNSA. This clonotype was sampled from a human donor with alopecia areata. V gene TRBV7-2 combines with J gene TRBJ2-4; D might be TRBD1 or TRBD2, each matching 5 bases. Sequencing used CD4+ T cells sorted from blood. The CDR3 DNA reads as TGTGCCAGCAGCAGGCTGGGGGACATTCAGTACTTC. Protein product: CASSRLGDIQYF. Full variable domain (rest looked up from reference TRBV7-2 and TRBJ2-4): GAGVSQSPSNKVTEKGKDVELRCDPISGHTALYWYRQSLGQGLEFLIYFQGNSAPDKSGLPSDRFSAERTGGSVSTLTIQRTQQEDSAVYLCASSRLGDIQYFGAGTRLSVL.